This T cell receptor beta chain was profiled in a study of identical twins (dated by TCRdb to about 2016). Concerning the study at large: TCR alpha and beta repertoires from monozygotic twins, unrelated adults of various ages and cord blood were deep-sequenced to test whether fetal clonotypes persist. To rule out contamination, replicate twin experiments were performed at different times with different library preparation protocols.

From the cysteine through the phenylalanine, the CDR3 covers 17 amino acids. Just CDR3 DNA is preserved here, 51 bases in frame from base 1. V is cut back by 2 bases and J by 6 bases, with 12 bases in the junction unmatched. The germline V gene specifies SGHDN as CDR1 and FVKESK as CDR2. Only healthy Caucasian donors were included. The twin cohort consisted of three pairs of female monozygotic twins, all aged roughly 18 to 29 years. CD4+ and CD8+ T cell populations were isolated with positive isolation kits from Invitrogen. Results and caveats for the whole study, not just this receptor: Because the same donors could not be followed over many years, conclusions were based on cross-sectional statistical analysis. Fewer insertions were carried by abundant cord blood beta clonotypes; a weaker similar trend was observed in young adult naive repertoires, while no such trend was observed in memory repertoires. Out-of-frame TCR alpha sharing in monozygotic twins was systematically underestimated by recombination models, whereas sharing between unrelated individuals was in agreement with the recombination models. In beta out-of-frame sequences, excess twin sharing was weaker, because having fewer shared sequences lowered the signal-to-noise ratio. Zero-insertion analyses could be partly confounded by invariant T cells such as MAIT and iNKT, although diverse VJ usage argued against such confounding for most clonotypes. Compared with coincidental sharing between unrelated individuals, out-of-frame TCR alpha sequences shared between twins showed an excess of sequences with low generation probability.

Concerning this clonotype: The clone's antigen remains unknown. Qualities for individual bases were not recorded, and no much larger clone is one base off.

Library generation was performed with 5' RACE. Sequencing relied on an Illumina HiSeq 2000. Template switching introduced a universal primer binding site; the final cDNA contained a unique molecular identifier, enabling accurate counting of TCR cDNA molecules. Specific primers in the conserved constant-segment region were used to synthesize first-strand cDNA for TCR alpha and beta chains. To control for contamination, every cDNA library carried two barcodes: a SMART-Mk sample barcode plus Illumina barcodes. TruSeq adapter sequences, together with Illumina sample barcodes, were added in two successive PCR steps. The Illumina HiSeq platform was used with custom primers to sequence TCR alpha and beta cDNA libraries. In the paper's pipeline: Raw reads were processed with MiGEC to extract unique molecular identifiers, and MiXCR was used to determine CDR3 positions. Recombination models were inferred per individual with the repgenHMM and IGoR tools using an EM algorithm. The tcR package in R was used for shared clonotype analysis, with sharing normalized by the product of cloneset sizes. To study raw recombination without the effects of thymic and clonal selection, out-of-frame nonproductive sequences were analyzed. Clones were called with MiXCR by TCRdb after fastp trimmed the public reads at Q25, and only in-frame beta chains were retained. Under each unique CDR3 protein, matching rows form one entry showing the most common genes and DNA. The authors' filters were not applied to this entry. This sample is represented by around 450,000 distinct CDR3 sequences; 12% to 15% of them were singletons. Of the sample, around 0.52% is held by the ten largest clones.

The same data also went into a second study, on yellow fever vaccine responses in identical twins. Looking at the second paper: The authors reported that the T cell response to vaccination in identical twins appeared partly convergent and partly personalized. Focusing on identical twins, the study followed the T cell clones that responded to the vaccine, and did so with precision.

Rearrangement joined TRBV14 to TRBJ2-2; the junction holds 7 bases that match TRBD2. The sample comprised CD4+ T cells sorted from blood. The source of this sequence is a woman aged 18-29 years in good health. Here the CDR3 is given as CASSQLLGREFAGELFF. The nucleotide sequence is TGTGCCAGCAGCCAATTGTTAGGGCGGGAGTTTGCCGGGGAGCTGTTTTTT.